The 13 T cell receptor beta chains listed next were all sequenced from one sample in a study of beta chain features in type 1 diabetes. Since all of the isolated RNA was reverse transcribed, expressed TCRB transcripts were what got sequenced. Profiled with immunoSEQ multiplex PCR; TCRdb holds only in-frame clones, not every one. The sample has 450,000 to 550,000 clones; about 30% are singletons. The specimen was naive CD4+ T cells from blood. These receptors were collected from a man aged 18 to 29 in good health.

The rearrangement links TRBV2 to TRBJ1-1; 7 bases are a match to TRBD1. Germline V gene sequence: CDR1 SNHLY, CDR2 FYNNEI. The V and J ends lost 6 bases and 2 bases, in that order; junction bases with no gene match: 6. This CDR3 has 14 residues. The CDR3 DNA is TGTGCCAGCAGCTTGGACAGGAGAAACACTGAAGCTTTCTTT. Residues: CASSLDRRNTEAFF.

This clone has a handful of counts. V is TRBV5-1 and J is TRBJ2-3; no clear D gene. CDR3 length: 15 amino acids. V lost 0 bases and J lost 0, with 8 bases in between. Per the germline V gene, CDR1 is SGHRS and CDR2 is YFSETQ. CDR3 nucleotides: TGCGCCAGCAGCTTGGAGTTTAGTAGCACAGATACGCAGTATTTT. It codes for CASSLEFSSTDTQYF.

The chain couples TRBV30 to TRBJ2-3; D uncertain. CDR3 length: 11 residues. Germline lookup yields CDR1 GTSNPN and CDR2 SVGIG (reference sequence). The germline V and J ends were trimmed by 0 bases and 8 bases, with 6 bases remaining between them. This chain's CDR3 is CAWSVLGTQYF. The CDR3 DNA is TGTGCCTGGAGTGTACTTGGTACGCAGTATTTT. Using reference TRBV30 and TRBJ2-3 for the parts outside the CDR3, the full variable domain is SQTIHQWPATLVQPVGSPLSLECTVEGTSNPNLYWYRQAAGRGLQLLFYSVGIGQISSEVPQNLSASRPQDRQFILSSKKLLLSDSGFYLCAWSVLGTQYFGPGTRLTVL.

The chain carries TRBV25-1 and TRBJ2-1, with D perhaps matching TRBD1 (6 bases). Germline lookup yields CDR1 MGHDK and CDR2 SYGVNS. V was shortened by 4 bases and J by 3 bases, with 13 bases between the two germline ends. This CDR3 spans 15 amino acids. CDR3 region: CASSGTTGFYNEQFF. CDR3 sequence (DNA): TGTGCCAGCAGTGGCACTACAGGGTTCTACAATGAGCAGTTCTTC.

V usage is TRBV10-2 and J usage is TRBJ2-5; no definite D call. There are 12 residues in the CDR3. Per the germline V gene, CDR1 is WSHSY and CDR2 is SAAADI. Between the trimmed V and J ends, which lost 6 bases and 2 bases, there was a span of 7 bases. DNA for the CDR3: TGCGCCAGCAGGGGTCAGCAAGAGACCCAGTACTTC. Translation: CASRGQQETQYF.

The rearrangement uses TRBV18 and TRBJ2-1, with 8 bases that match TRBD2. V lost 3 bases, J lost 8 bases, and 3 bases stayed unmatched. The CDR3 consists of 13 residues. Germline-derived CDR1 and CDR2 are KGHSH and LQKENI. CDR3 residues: CASSPLREDEQFF. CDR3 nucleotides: TGTGCCAGCTCACCGTTGCGGGAGGATGAGCAGTTCTTC.

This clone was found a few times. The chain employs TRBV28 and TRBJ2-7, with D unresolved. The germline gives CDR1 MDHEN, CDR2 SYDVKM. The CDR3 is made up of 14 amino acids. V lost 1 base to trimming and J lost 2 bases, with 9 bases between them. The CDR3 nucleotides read TGTGCCAGCAGTTTATTTAGGGTCCCCTACGAGCAGTACTTC. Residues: CASSLFRVPYEQYF.

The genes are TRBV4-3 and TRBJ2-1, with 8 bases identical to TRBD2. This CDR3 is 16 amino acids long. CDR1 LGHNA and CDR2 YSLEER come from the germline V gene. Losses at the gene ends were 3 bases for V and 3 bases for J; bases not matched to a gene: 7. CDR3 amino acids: CASSQAREGYYNEQFF. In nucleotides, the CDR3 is TGCGCCAGCAGCCAGGCCCGGGAGGGCTACTACAATGAGCAGTTCTTC.

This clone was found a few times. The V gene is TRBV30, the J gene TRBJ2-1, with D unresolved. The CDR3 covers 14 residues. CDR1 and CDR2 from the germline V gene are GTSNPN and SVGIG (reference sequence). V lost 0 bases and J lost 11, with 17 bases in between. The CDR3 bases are TGTGCCTGGAGTGTACTACTCCCGGGTAGTAAGCAGTTCTTC. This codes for CAWSVLLPGSKQFF.

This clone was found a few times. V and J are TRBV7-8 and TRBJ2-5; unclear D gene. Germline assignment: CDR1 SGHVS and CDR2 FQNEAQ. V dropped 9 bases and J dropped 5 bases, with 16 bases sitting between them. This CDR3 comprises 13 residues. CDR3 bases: TGTGCCAGTGGCAAGGAGCTTGGGGAGACCCAGTACTTC. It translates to CASGKELGETQYF.

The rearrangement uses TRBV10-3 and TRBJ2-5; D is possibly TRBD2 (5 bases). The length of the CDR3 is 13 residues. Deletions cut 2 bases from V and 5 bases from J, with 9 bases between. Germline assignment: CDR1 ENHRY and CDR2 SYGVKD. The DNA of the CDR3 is TGTGCCATCAGTGAGGCCGGCGGGGAGACCCAGTACTTC. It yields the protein CAISEAGGETQYF.

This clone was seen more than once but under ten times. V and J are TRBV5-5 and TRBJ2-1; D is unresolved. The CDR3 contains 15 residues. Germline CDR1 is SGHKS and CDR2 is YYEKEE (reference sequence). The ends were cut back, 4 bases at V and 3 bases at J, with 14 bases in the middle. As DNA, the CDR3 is TGTGCCAGCAGCGAAGCTGGACGCTTCTACAATGAGCAGTTCTTC. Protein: CASSEAGRFYNEQFF.

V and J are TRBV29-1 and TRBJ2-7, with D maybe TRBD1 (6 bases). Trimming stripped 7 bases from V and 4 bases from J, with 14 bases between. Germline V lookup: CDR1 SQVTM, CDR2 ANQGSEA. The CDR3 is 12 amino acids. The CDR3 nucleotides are TGCAGCGGGACCCAGGGGCCATACGAGCAGTACTTC. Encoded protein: CSGTQGPYEQYF.